The 15 T cell receptor beta chains listed next were all sequenced from one sample in a study of control samples from healthy donors and cancer patients. The repertoire was sequenced with immunoSEQ multiplex PCR; TCRdb's copy has only in-frame clones and lacks some. The repertoire holds around 85,000 clones, with 94% as singletons. What was sequenced was blood. The receptors here all came from a woman under 30 in good health.

The chain recombines TRBV28 with TRBJ2-1; 9 bases agree with TRBD1. The CDR3 has 12 amino acids. The germline CDR1 and CDR2 sequences are MDHEN and SYDVKM. V shed 3 bases, J shed 15 bases, and the junction held 6 bases outside the gene matches. CDR3: CASSFGTGPPFF. CDR3 coding DNA: TGTGCCAGCAGTTTCGGGACAGGGCCTCCGTTCTTC.

The CDR3 is CASSRDSAGFSGNTIYF. The CDR3 DNA follows: TGTGCCAGCAGTCGGGACAGTGCGGGATTCTCTGGAAACACCATATATTTT. This sequence joins TRBV6-6 and TRBJ1-3; 7 nucleotides agree with TRBD1. The CDR3 runs 17 residues. The V and J ends lost 5 bases and 0 bases, in that order; junction bases with no gene match: 10. Germline-derived CDR1 and CDR2 are MNHNY and SVGAGI (reference sequence).

V and J are TRBV28 and TRBJ2-5; TRBD2 is a possible D gene (7 bases). This CDR3 contains 11 residues. Germline V gene lookup returns CDR1 MDHEN and CDR2 SYDVKM. V was pared by 9 bases and J by 11 bases, with 16 bases between. As DNA, the CDR3 is TGTGCCAGTTATCAGCGGGACATACAGTACTTC. Translating it yields CASYQRDIQYF.

This clone was found once. The chain uses TRBV7-9 and TRBJ1-4; TRBD1 agrees at 7 bases. This CDR3 has 13 amino acids. Germline CDR1 and CDR2: SEHNR and FQNEAQ (reference sequence). The J segment lost 10 bases and the V segment lost 3 bases, leaving 5 bases of the junction unmatched. CDR3 sequence (DNA): TGTGCCAGCAGCTTCGACACAGGGGTAAAACTGTTTTTT. Protein product: CASSFDTGVKLFF. The full variable domain, rest sourced from reference TRBV7-9 and TRBJ1-4, is DTGVSQNPRHKITKRGQNVTFRCDPISEHNRLYWYRQTLGQGPEFLTYFQNEAQLEKSRLLSDRFSAERPKGSFSTLEIQRTEQGDSAMYLCASSFDTGVKLFFGSGTQLSVL.

J is TRBJ1-5 and V is TRBV9, with D perhaps matching TRBD1 (6 bases). CDR1 is SGDLS and CDR2 is YYNGEE in the germline V gene. This CDR3 has 16 residues. V dropped 4 bases and J dropped 4 bases, with 18 bases sitting between them. The CDR3, as DNA: TGTGCCAGCAGCCCCTCTAGGACAGTCCTAAATCAGCCCCAGCATTTT. Protein product: CASSPSRTVLNQPQHF.

This chain joins TRBV6-5 and TRBJ1-5; D remains ambiguous. The CDR3 contains 14 residues. Germline V gene lookup returns CDR1 MNHEY and CDR2 SVGAGI. V lost 4 bases to trimming and J lost 3 bases, with 10 bases between them. CDR3 coding DNA: TGTGCCAGCAGTTTACACAGACTCAATCAGCCCCAGCATTTT. This encodes CASSLHRLNQPQHF.

This chain connects TRBV4-1 to TRBJ2-7; 7 positions agree with TRBD1. The CDR3 is 15 amino acids. Germline V CDR1 and CDR2: MGHRA, YSYEKL. J lost 2 bases, V lost 4 bases, and 8 bases had no gene match. CDR3 amino acids: CASSRAQTGTYEQYF. DNA for the CDR3: TGCGCCAGCAGCCGAGCCCAGACAGGGACCTACGAGCAGTACTTC.

This rearrangement joins TRBV5-1 to TRBJ2-4; 7 nucleotides match TRBD1. Germline values: CDR1 SGHRS, CDR2 YFSETQ. The V gene end was trimmed by 4 bases and the J gene end by 4 bases; junction bases not matched to a gene: 5. This CDR3 spans 14 amino acids. The CDR3 bases are TGCGCCAGCAGCCCAGAGACAGGGAAAAACATTCAGTACTTC. Residues: CASSPETGKNIQYF.

The rearrangement uses TRBV19 and TRBJ1-2; 11 bases agree with TRBD1. This CDR3 spans 15 amino acids. CDR1 is LNHDA and CDR2 is SQIVND in the germline V gene (reference sequence). The J segment lost 2 bases and the V segment lost 5 bases, leaving 4 bases of the junction unmatched. Here the CDR3 DNA reads TGTGCCAGTAGTCCCGGACAGGGGGCGAACTATGGCTACACCTTC. Its protein is CASSPGQGANYGYTF.

The chain is built from TRBV27 and TRBJ1-6; D is perhaps TRBD1 (5 bases). The germline V gene has CDR1 MNHEY and CDR2 SMNVEV (reference sequence). V gave up 5 bases and J gave up 0 bases, with 20 bases separating them. This CDR3 is built from 19 residues. CDR3 bases: TGTGCCAGCAGTCCGAGACCCGCCGGGGACCACTCCTATAATTCACCCCTCCACTTT. Residues: CASSPRPAGDHSYNSPLHF.

This chain links TRBV7-9 with TRBJ1-5, with D possibly matching TRBD1 (6 bases). V was trimmed by 5 bases and J by 1 base, leaving 12 bases between them. Per the germline V gene, CDR1 is SEHNR and CDR2 is FQNEAQ (reference sequence). This CDR3 contains 15 residues. CDR3 in DNA: TGTGCCAGCAGCCGCGGGACACCAAGCAATCAGCCCCAGCATTTT. Amino acids: CASSRGTPSNQPQHF.

This clone was found a few times. The V call is TRBV2, the J call TRBJ1-5; 9 bases fit TRBD1. CDR1 and CDR2 from the germline V gene are SNHLY and FYNNEI. The CDR3 extends over 14 amino acids. V was pared by 6 bases and J by 6 bases, with 6 bases of the junction left unmatched. The CDR3 is CASSEQGAGQPQHF. The CDR3 DNA reads TGTGCCAGCAGCGAACAGGGGGCTGGTCAGCCCCAGCATTTT.

The CDR3 sequence: CASSYTRTDTQYF. The CDR3 region has the DNA TGTGCCAGCAGTTACACTAGGACAGATACGCAGTATTTT. This sequence joins TRBV6-2 or TRBV6-3 and TRBJ2-3, with D possibly TRBD2 on 5 matching bases. V was clipped by 2 bases and J by 3 bases, with 6 bases between them. Per germline, CDR1 MNHEY and CDR2 SVGEGT. This CDR3 is built from 13 residues.

The CDR3 nucleotides are TGTGCCAGCAGCCACAGGGGGGCCAATCAGCCCCAGCATTTT. Protein: CASSHRGANQPQHF. J is TRBJ1-5 and V is TRBV6-6, with TRBD1 identical over 8 bases. V was pared by 6 bases and J by 3 bases, with 4 bases of the junction left unmatched. The CDR3 runs 14 residues. Germline CDR1 reads MNHNY; CDR2 reads SVGAGI (reference sequence).

The chain carries TRBV5-1 and TRBJ2-5; 10 bases are a match to TRBD2. Trimming at V came to 2 bases and at J to 5 bases, leaving 6 bases not matched to a gene. The CDR3 is made up of 15 amino acids. CDR1 and CDR2 from the germline V gene are SGHRS and YFSETQ. The CDR3 DNA sequence: TGCGCCAGCAGCTTAGCGGGGGGGCCGGCGGAGACCCAGTACTTC. This sequence encodes CASSLAGGPAETQYF.